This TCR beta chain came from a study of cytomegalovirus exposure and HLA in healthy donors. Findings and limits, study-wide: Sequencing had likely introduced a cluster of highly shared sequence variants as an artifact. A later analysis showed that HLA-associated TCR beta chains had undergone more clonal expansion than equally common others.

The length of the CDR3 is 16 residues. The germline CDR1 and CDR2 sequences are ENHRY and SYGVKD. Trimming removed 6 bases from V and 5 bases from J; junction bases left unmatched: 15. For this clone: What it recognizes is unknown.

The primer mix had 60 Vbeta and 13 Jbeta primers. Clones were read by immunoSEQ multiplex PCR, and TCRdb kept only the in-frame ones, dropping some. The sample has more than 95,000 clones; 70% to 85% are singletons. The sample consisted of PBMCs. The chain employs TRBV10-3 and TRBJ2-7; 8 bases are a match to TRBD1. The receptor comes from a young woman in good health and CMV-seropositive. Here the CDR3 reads CAIRDGQGRMNHEQYF. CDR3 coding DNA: TGTGCCATCAGAGACGGACAGGGAAGAATGAATCACGAGCAGTACTTC.